This TCR beta chain was captured by sequencing in a study of molecular identifiers for immune sequencing clone quantification. TCRdb re-derived calls from the PCR reads in MiXCR, one entry per CDR3 protein. Of just over 95,000 distinct CDR3 sequences in the sample, roughly a quarter were seen once. There are many counts of this clonotype. The V gene lost 5 bases and the J gene lost 3 bases, with 16 bases spanning the gap. The CDR3 has 15 amino acids. The germline V gene has CDR1 PRHDT and CDR2 FYEKMQ (reference sequence). The sequenced sample consisted of naive CD8+ T cells from blood, with Jurkat cell RNA spiked in. Subset noted: FACS-sorted CD8+CD4-CCR7+CD45RA+ naive T cells. The chain joins TRBV13 to TRBJ1-2, with no clear D. This receptor was obtained from a human donor in good health. Some libraries in this study had Jurkat cell RNA spiked in. Written as DNA, the CDR3 is TGTGCCAGCAGCGCCGCACCGCAGTTCGACTATGGCTACACCTTC. Its protein product is CASSAAPQFDYGYTF.